This TCR beta chain was observed in a study of early T cells in non-severe SARS-CoV-2 infection. About the study: Sequencing input comprised bulk RNA from unsorted whole blood; chain pairing was not available. Points from the study as a whole: Lookups in VDJdb leaned toward anti-spike CD8 responses and missed private and CD4 specificities.

This clonotype was counted many times. Its antigen is as yet unknown. Attached unique molecular identifiers marked individual cDNA molecules. TCRdb re-derived calls from the 5' RACE reads in MiXCR, one entry per CDR3 protein. In the table there are around 37,000 distinct CDR3 sequences, roughly 9.2% of which are singletons. The sequence was obtained from an adult who was a healthcare worker with PCR-confirmed SARS-CoV-2 infection or an uninfected control (not recorded which). The sequencing input was whole blood.

The CDR3, as DNA: TGTGCCAGCAGCCGCCTTGTGGGCTCACCCCTCCACTTT. Amino acids: CASSRLVGSPLHF. The gene calls are TRBV9 and TRBJ1-6; D ambiguous. The germline gives CDR1 SGDLS, CDR2 YYNGEE. This CDR3 spans 13 amino acids. V lost 4 bases to trimming and J lost 10 bases, with 12 bases between them.